One sample yielded the 8 T cell receptor beta chains listed below, sequenced in a study of sequential checkpoint blockade in melanoma. Treatment given: randomized to nivolumab then ipilimumab (arm A) or the reverse (arm B). The protocol was immunoSEQ multiplex PCR, while the TCRdb copy is restricted to in-frame clones and leaves out a portion. The sample lists more than 9,000 clones, 70% to 75% seen once, with approximately 18% in the top ten. Sequencing used CD8+ T cells sorted from blood (inferred from file names), obtained from a patient given nivolumab and ipilimumab in sequence. These receptors were taken from a human donor with melanoma.

DNA for the CDR3: TGTGCCAGCAGGACCGGGACAGGGGGATGGCACACTGAAGCTTTCTTT. This translates into CASRTGTGGWHTEAFF. The chain is built from TRBV28 and TRBJ1-1; TRBD1 agrees at 11 bases. This CDR3 has 16 residues. The J segment lost 3 bases and the V segment lost 6 bases, leaving 9 bases of the junction unmatched. Germline V lookup: CDR1 MDHEN, CDR2 SYDVKM.

Note on this clone: Other DNA sequences of this sample code for an identical CDR3. The chain employs TRBV11-2 and TRBJ2-7; D is perhaps TRBD1 (6 bases). CDR3 size: 15 residues. V lost 4 bases, J lost 6 bases, and 19 bases lay in between. Germline V gene data show CDR1 as SGHAT and CDR2 as FQNNGV. The CDR3 region is CASSSRQGSNLEQYF. CDR3 in DNA: TGTGCCAGCAGCTCGCGGCAGGGGTCCAACCTCGAGCAGTACTTC.

This clone has just one count. The V gene is TRBV28, the J gene TRBJ2-3; 8 positions match TRBD2. Germline V CDR1 and CDR2: MDHEN, SYDVKM. With V trimmed by 6 bases and J by 4 bases, 6 bases remained unmatched. The CDR3 contains 14 residues. The CDR3 loop reads CASRQGLAADTQYF. CDR3 DNA sequence: TGTGCCAGCAGACAAGGACTAGCCGCAGATACGCAGTATTTT.

The chain uses TRBV6-5 and TRBJ1-4; D unclear. Trimming left V 6 bases short and J 6 bases short, with 11 bases between. This CDR3 comprises 13 residues. Germline loops: CDR1 MNHEY, CDR2 SVGAGI. CDR3: CASRQNLDEKLFF. The CDR3 bases are TGTGCCAGCAGACAGAATTTGGATGAAAAACTGTTTTTT.

V and J are TRBV5-6 and TRBJ2-1; D ambiguous. Trimming took 6 bases from V and 10 from J, leaving 11 bases between them. This CDR3 has 11 amino acids. Per germline, CDR1 SGHDT and CDR2 YYEEEE. The CDR3 DNA sequence: TGTGCCAGCACCCGAAGCCGCGAGCAGTTCTTC. Its protein product is CASTRSREQFF.

The chain uses TRBV6-5 and TRBJ2-7, with 7 bases matching TRBD1. After removal of 5 bases from V and 7 bases from J, the junction contained 8 bases not matched to a gene. Germline V CDR1 and CDR2: MNHEY, SVGAGI. The CDR3 extends over 13 amino acids. The CDR3 region is CASSTDRLWEQYF. CDR3 nucleotides: TGTGCCAGCAGTACGGACAGGCTGTGGGAGCAGTACTTC.

The chain joins TRBV12-5 to TRBJ2-2, with D hard to call. Trimming removed 5 bases at V and 0 bases at J, with 10 bases between. The CDR3 totals 15 residues. Germline loops: CDR1 LGHNT, CDR2 FRNRAP. The DNA for the CDR3 is TGTGCTAGTGGTATAGACTTTTCGAACACCGGGGAGCTGTTTTTT. Translation: CASGIDFSNTGELFF.

The CDR3 sequence is CASSGDRGRYTF. CDR3 bases: TGTGCCAGCAGCGGAGACAGGGGTCGCTACACCTTC. The J gene is TRBJ1-2, the V gene TRBV7-9; 8 bases line up with TRBD1. J lost 9 bases, V lost 5 bases, and 5 bases had no gene match. The CDR3 is made up of 12 amino acids. Per germline, CDR1 SEHNR and CDR2 FQNEAQ (reference sequence).